Below, 12 T cell receptor beta chains from the same sample are listed, as sequenced in a study of blood T cell repertoires in COVID-19. The table came from immunoSEQ multiplex PCR; TCRdb's copy has only in-frame clones and leaves some out. The sample yields under 200,000 clones, roughly 90% seen once. Sample: PBMCs or T cells enriched from blood (not recorded which). The source of these receptors is a woman aged 45 to 65 who had recovered from COVID-19.

This clone was observed once. The chain combines TRBV6-5 with TRBJ2-2, with TRBD1 as a possible D gene (6 bases). Looked up from germline, CDR1 is MNHEY and CDR2 is SVGAGI. V was pared by 8 bases and J by 6 bases, with 16 bases between. There are 14 residues in the CDR3. CDR3 DNA sequence: TGTGCCAGCCGCGGACAGACCGAATCCGGGGAGCTGTTTTTT. Its protein product is CASRGQTESGELFF.

The chain has TRBV7-9 and TRBJ2-7; a possible D gene is TRBD2 (5 bases). V shed 0 bases and J shed 7 bases, with 13 bases lying between them. This CDR3 has 14 amino acids. The V gene's germline CDR1 is SEHNR and CDR2 FQNEAQ (reference sequence). CDR3 nucleotides: TGTGCCAGCAGCTTAGCGGGAGAGGTGGGGGAGCAGTACTTC. It is translated as CASSLAGEVGEQYF.

In this sample, this clone is medium-sized. The chain joins TRBV25-1 to TRBJ1-5; D gene unclear. Per germline, CDR1 MGHDK and CDR2 SYGVNS. The CDR3 runs to 12 residues. V was trimmed by 0 bases and J by 9 bases, leaving 6 bases between them. The CDR3 here is CASSEYGGPQHF. CDR3 DNA sequence: TGTGCCAGCAGTGAATATGGCGGGCCCCAGCATTTT. Looking up the rest from reference TRBV25-1 and TRBJ1-5 gives the full variable domain: EADIYQTPRYLVIGTGKKITLECSQTMGHDKMYWYQQDPGMELHLIHYSYGVNSTEKGDLSSESTVSRIRTEHFPLTLESARPSHTSQYLCASSEYGGPQHFGDGTRLSIL.

The chain joins TRBV19 to TRBJ1-5, with TRBD1 matching over 8 bases. Trimming took 6 bases from V and 5 from J; bases not matched to a gene: 9. CDR3 length: 15 residues. The V gene's germline CDR1 is LNHDA and CDR2 SQIVND (reference sequence). CDR3 in amino acids: CASRPLTGADQPQHF. The CDR3 region has the DNA TGTGCCAGTAGACCATTGACAGGGGCCGATCAGCCCCAGCATTTT.

This rearrangement joins TRBV6-5 to TRBJ2-6, with D maybe TRBD2 (6 bases). The CDR3 is 14 amino acids. Deletions cut 8 bases from V and 0 bases from J, with 8 bases between. Germline CDR1 reads MNHEY; CDR2 reads SVGAGI. The CDR3 loop reads CASGTSSGANVLTF. CDR3 DNA: TGTGCCAGCGGGACTTCCTCTGGGGCCAACGTCCTGACTTTC.

This chain connects TRBV19 to TRBJ1-1; tentatively, D is TRBD1 (6 bases). The length of the CDR3 is 15 residues. From germline, CDR1 is LNHDA and CDR2 SQIVND (reference sequence). Trimming took 3 bases from V and 2 from J, leaving 13 bases between them. The CDR3 bases are TGTGCCAGTAGTATTCCCGCAGGGGCCAACACTGAAGCTTTCTTT. It is translated as CASSIPAGANTEAFF.

The rearrangement joins TRBV24-1 to TRBJ2-5, with 8 bases fitting TRBD1. CDR1 and CDR2 (germline): KGHDR, SFDVKD. CDR3 length: 15 residues. The ends lost 4 bases at V and 5 bases at J; junction bases unmatched: 8. The CDR3 DNA reads TGTGCCACCAGTGACCCGACAGGGGTGGTGGAGACCCAGTACTTC. Protein: CATSDPTGVVETQYF.

V usage is TRBV28 and J usage is TRBJ1-1; 7 bases match TRBD1. Trimming took 2 bases from V and 6 from J; bases not matched to a gene: 3. The germline V gene encodes CDR1 MDHEN and CDR2 SYDVKM. CDR3 length: 13 amino acids. The CDR3 sequence: CASSLRDRPEAFF. In nucleotides, the CDR3 is TGTGCCAGCAGTTTAAGGGACAGACCTGAAGCTTTCTTT.

The gene calls are TRBV10-1 and TRBJ2-1, with D unclear. The germline CDR1 and CDR2 sequences are WNHNN and SYGVQD (reference sequence). CDR3 size: 13 residues. Deletions cut 2 bases from V and 3 bases from J, with 5 bases between. The CDR3 loop reads CASSEASYNEQFF. The CDR3 region has the DNA TGCGCCAGCAGTGAGGCTAGCTACAATGAGCAGTTCTTC.

The chain uses TRBV6-5 and TRBJ2-7; D call uncertain. The CDR3 is made up of 13 amino acids. V shed 3 bases and J shed 6 bases, with 12 bases lying between them. CDR1 and CDR2 from the germline V gene are MNHEY and SVGAGI. For the CDR3, the DNA is TGTGCCAGCAGTTATGGCACAACAATCGAGCAGTACTTC. Its protein is CASSYGTTIEQYF.

A single count supports this clone. The chain links TRBV19 to TRBJ1-2; 7 bases align to TRBD1. The V and J ends lost 6 bases and 8 bases, in that order; junction bases with no gene match: 9. This CDR3 contains 13 residues. Germline V lookup: CDR1 LNHDA, CDR2 SQIVND (reference sequence). This CDR3 is CASRKQGIGGYTF. The CDR3 nucleotides are TGTGCCAGTAGAAAACAGGGGATTGGGGGCTACACCTTC.

This chain connects TRBV28 to TRBJ1-2; 9 nucleotides match TRBD1. Losses at the gene ends were 4 bases for V and 6 bases for J; bases not matched to a gene: 12. CDR1 MDHEN and CDR2 SYDVKM come from the germline V gene. The CDR3 runs 16 residues. CDR3 amino acids: CASSWGQGRLTNGYTF. In DNA, the CDR3 is TGTGCCAGCAGTTGGGGACAGGGACGACTGACTAATGGCTACACCTTC.